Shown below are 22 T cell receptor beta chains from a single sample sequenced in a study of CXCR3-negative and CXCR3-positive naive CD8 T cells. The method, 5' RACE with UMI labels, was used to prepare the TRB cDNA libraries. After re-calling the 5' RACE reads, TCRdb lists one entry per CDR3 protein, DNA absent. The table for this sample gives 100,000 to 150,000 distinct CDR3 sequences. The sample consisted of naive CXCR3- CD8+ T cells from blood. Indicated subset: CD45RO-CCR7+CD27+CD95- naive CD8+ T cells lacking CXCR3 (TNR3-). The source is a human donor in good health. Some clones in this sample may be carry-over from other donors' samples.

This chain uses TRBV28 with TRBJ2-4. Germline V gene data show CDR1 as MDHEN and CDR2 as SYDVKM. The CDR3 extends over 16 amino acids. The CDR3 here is CASSRMAEIAKNIQYF.

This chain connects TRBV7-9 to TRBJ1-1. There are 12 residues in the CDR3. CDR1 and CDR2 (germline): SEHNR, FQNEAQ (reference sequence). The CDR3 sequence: CASSLDDTEAFF.

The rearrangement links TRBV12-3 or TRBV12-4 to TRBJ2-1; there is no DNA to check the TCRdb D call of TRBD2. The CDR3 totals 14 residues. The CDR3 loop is CASSLASGHNEQFF.

The CDR3 sequence: CASGAGQRSYEQYF. The chain carries TRBV12-5 and TRBJ2-7; TCRdb reports TRBD1, a call that lacks DNA to check it against. CDR1 and CDR2 from the germline V gene are LGHNT and FRNRAP. The CDR3 totals 14 residues.

CDR3 residues: CASSAGGSFFTEAFF. The chain joins TRBV25-1 to TRBJ1-1; TCRdb's D call, TRBD1, is unchecked because there is no DNA. CDR3 length: 15 residues. In germline, CDR1 is MGHDK, CDR2 SYGVNS.

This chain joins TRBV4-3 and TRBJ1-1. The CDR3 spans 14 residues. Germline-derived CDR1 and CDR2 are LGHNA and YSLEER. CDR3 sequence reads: CASSQDLSRTEAFF.

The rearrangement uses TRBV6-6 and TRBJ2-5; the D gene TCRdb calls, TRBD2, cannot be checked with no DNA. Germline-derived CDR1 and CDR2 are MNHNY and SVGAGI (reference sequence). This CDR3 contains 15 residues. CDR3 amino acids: CASSYSQGVRETQYF.

Here the CDR3 reads CASIFLYNEQFF. The rearrangement links TRBV12-3 or TRBV12-4 to TRBJ2-1. The CDR3 covers 12 residues.

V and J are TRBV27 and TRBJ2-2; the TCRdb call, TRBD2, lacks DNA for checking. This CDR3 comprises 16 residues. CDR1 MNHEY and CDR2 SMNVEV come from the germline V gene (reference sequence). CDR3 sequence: CASSLLAGLGTGELFF.

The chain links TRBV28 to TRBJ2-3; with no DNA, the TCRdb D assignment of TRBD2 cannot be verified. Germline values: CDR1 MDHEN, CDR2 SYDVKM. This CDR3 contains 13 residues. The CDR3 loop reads CASTLGPLGTQYF.

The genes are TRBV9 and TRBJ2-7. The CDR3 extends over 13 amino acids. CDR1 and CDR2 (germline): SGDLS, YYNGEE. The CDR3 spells CASSAQIHQEQYF. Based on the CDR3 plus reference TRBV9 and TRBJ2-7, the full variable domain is DSGVTQTPKHLITATGQRVTLRCSPRSGDLSVYWYQQSLDQGLQFLIQYYNGEERAKGNILERFSAQQFPDLHSELNLSSLELGDSALYFCASSAQIHQEQYFGPGTRLTVT.

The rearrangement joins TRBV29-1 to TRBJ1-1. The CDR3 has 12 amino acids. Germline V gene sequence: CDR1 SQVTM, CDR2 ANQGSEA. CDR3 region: CSVVGGTAEAFF.

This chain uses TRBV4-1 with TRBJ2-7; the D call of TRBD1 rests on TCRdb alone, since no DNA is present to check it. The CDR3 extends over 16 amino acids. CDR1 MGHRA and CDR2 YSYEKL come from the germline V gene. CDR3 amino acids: CASSHGLDRNPYEQYF.

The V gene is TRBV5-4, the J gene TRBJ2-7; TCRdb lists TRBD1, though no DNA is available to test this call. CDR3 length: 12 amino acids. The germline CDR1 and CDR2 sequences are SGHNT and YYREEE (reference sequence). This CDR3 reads CASSFGTPEQYF. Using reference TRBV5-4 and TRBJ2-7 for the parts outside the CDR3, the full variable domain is ETGVTQSPTHLIKTRGQQVTLRCSSQSGHNTVSWYQQALGQGPQFIFQYYREEENGRGNFPPRFSGLQFPNYSSELNVNALELDDSALYLCASSFGTPEQYFGPGTRLTVT.

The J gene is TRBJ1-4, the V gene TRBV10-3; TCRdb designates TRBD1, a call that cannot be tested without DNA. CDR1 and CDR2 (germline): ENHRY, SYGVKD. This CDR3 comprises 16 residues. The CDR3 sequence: CAISAGWGTTNEKLFF.

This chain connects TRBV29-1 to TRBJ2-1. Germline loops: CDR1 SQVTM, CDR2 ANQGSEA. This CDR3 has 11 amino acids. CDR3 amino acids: CSVDSYNEQFF.

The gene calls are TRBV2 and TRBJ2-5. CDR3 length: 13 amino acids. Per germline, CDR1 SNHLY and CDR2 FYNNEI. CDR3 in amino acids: CASSEWAQETQYF. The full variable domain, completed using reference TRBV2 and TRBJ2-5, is EPEVTQTPSHQVTQMGQEVILRCVPISNHLYFYWYRQILGQKVEFLVSFYNNEISEKSEIFDDQFSVERPDGSNFTLKIRSTKLEDSAMYFCASSEWAQETQYFGPGTRLLVL.

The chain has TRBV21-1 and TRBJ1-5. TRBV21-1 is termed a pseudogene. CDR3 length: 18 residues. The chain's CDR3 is CASSKNDPGLYSNQPQHF.

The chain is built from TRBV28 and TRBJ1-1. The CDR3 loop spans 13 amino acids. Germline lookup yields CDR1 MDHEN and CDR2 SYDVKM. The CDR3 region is CASSLRENTEAFF.

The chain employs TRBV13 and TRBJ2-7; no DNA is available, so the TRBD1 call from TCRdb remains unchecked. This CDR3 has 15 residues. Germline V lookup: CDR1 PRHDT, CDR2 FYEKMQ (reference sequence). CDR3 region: CASSPPDTGDNEQYF.

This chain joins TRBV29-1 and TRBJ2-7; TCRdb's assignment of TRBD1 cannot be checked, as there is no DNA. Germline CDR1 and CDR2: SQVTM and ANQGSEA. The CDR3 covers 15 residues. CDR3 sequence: CSVDLSGTEVYEQYF.

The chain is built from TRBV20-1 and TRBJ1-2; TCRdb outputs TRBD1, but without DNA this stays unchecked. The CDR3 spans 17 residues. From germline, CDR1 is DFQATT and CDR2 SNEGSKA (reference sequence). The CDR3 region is CSARDQVGAAPNYGYTF.